This T cell receptor beta chain was observed in a study of T cells of healthy individuals. TCRdb redid the calling of the 5' RACE reads with MiXCR, one entry per CDR3 protein. The sample shows fewer than 75,000 distinct CDR3 sequences, roughly 16% of them seen only once. Germline-derived CDR1 and CDR2 are LGHNA and YSLEER. CDR3 length: 15 amino acids. After removal of 0 bases from V and 3 bases from J, the junction contained 3 bases not matched to a gene. The receptor was isolated from a human donor in good health. The chain uses TRBV4-3 and TRBJ2-3; 7 nucleotides agree with TRBD1. CDR3 in amino acids: CASSQDRGWTDTQYF. For the CDR3, the DNA is TGCGCCAGCAGCCAAGACAGGGGGTGGACAGATACGCAGTATTTT.